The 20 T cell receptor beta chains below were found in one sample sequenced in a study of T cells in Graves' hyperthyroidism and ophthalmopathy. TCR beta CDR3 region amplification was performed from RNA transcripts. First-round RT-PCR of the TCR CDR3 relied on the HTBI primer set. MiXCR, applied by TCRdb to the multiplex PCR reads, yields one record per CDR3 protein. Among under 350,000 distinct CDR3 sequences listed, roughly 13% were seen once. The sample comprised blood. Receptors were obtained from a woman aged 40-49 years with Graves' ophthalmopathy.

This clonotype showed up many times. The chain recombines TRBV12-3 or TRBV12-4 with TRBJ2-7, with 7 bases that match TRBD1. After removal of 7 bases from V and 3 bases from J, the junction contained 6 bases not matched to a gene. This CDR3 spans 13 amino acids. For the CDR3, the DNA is TGTGCCAGCATGTGGCAGGGGGACTACGAGCAGTACTTC. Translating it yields CASMWQGDYEQYF.

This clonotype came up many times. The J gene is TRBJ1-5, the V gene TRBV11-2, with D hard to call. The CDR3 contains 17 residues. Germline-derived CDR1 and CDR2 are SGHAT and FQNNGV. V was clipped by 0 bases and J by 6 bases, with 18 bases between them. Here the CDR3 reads CASSLEPGRGVVQPQHF. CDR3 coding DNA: TGTGCCAGCAGCTTAGAGCCGGGTCGTGGTGTTGTTCAGCCCCAGCATTTT.

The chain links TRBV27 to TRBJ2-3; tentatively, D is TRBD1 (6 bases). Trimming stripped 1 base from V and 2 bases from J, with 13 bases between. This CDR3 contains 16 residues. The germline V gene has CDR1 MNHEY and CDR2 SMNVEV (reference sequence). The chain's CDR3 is CASSLWAGEFTDTQYF. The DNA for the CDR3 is TGTGCCAGCAGTTTATGGGCAGGGGAGTTCACAGATACGCAGTATTTT.

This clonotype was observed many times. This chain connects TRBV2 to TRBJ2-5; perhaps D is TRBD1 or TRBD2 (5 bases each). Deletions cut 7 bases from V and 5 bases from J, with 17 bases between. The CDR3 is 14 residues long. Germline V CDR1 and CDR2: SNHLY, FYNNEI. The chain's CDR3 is CASNRWGTRETQYF. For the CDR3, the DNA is TGTGCCAGCAACCGGTGGGGGACGCGGGAGACCCAGTACTTC. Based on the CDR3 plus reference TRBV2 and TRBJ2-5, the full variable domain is EPEVTQTPSHQVTQMGQEVILRCVPISNHLYFYWYRQILGQKVEFLVSFYNNEISEKSEIFDDQFSVERPDGSNFTLKIRSTKLEDSAMYFCASNRWGTRETQYFGPGTRLLVL.

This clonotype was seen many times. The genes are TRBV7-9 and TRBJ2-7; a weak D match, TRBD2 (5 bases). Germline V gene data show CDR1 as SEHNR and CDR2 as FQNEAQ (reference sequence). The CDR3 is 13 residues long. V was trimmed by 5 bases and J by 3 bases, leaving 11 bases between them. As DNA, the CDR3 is TGTGCCAGCAGCCCGCCGAGCGGCTACGAGCAGTACTTC. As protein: CASSPPSGYEQYF.

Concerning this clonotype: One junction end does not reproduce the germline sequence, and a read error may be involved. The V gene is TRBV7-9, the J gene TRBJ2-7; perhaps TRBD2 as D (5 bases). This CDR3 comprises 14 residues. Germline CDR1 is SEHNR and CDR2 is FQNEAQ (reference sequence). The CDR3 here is CASSQGTGAYEQYF. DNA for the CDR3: TGCGCCAGCAGCCAAGGTACCGGGGCCTACGAGCAGTACTTC.

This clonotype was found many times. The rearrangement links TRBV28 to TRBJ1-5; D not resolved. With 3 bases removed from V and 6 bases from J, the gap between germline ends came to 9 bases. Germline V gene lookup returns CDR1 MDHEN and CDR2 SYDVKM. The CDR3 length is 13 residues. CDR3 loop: CASSFDLVQPQHF. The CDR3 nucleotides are TGTGCCAGCAGTTTTGATCTGGTTCAGCCCCAGCATTTT.

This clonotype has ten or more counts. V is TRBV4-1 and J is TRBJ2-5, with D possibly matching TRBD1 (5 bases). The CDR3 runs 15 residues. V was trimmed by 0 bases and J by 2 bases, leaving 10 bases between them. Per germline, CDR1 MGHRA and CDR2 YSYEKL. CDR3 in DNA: TGCGCCAGCAGCCAAGATCAGACAGTTCAAGAGACCCAGTACTTC. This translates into CASSQDQTVQETQYF.

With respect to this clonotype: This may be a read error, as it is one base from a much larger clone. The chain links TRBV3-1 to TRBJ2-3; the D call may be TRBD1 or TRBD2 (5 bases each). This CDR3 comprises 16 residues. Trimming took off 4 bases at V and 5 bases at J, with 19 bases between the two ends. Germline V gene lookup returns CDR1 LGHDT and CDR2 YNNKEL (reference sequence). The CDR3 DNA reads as TGTGCCAGCAGCCCCCGATCGGCAGGGAGTATAGATACGCAGTATTTT. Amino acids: CASSPRSAGSIDTQYF.

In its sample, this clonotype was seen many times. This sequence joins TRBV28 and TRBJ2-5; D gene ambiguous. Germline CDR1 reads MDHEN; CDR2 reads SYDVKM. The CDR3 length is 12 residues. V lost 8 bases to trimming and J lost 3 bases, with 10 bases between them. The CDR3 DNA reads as TGTGCCAGCTCTGGAAACGAAGAGACCCAGTACTTC. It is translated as CASSGNEETQYF.

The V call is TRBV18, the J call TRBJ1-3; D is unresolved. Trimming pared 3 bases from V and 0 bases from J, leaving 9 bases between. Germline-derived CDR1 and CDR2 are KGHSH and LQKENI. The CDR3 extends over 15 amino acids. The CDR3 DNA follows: TGTGCCAGCTCACCGGCCTCAACCTCTGGAAACACCATATATTTT. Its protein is CASSPASTSGNTIYF.

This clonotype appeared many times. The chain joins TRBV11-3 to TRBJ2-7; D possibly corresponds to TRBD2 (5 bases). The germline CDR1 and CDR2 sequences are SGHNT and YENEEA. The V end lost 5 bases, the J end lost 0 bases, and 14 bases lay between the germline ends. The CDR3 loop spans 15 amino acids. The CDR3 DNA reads TGTGCCAGCAGCCGGAGGACGGCGAGCTCCTACGAGCAGTACTTC. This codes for CASSRRTASSYEQYF.

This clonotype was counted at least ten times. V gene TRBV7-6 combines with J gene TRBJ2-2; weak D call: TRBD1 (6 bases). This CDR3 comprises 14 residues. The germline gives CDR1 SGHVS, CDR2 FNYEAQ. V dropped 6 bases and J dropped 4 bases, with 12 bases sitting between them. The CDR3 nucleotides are TGTGCCAGCAGGGTACAGACAGGCACCGGGGAGCTGTTTTTT. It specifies CASRVQTGTGELFF.

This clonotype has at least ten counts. In nucleotides, the CDR3 is TGCAGTGCTAGTACAGGATTTTCCTACAATGAGCAGTTCTTC. It specifies CSASTGFSYNEQFF. The rearrangement links TRBV20-1 to TRBJ2-1, with D perhaps TRBD1 (5 bases). V lost 3 bases to trimming and J lost 1 base, with 10 bases between them. Germline CDR1 is DFQATT and CDR2 is SNEGSKA (reference sequence). This CDR3 is 14 amino acids long.

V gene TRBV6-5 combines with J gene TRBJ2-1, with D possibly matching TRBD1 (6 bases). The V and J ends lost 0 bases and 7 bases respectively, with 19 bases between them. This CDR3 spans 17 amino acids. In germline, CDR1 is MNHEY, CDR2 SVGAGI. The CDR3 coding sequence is TGTGCCAGCAGTTACTCAATGTGGGGGCGCGGTAAAAATGAGCAGTTCTTC. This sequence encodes CASSYSMWGRGKNEQFF.

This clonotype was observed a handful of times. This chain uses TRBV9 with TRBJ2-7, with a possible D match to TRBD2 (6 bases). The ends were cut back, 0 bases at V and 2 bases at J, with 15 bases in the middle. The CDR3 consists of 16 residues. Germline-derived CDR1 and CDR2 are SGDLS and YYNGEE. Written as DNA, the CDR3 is TGTGCCAGCAGCGTAGATGTCGGGAGCAGGACCTACGAGCAGTACTTC. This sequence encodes CASSVDVGSRTYEQYF.

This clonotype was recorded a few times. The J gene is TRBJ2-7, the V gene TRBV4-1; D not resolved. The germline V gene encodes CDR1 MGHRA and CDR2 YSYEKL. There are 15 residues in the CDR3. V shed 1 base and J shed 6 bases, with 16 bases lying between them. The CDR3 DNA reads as TGCGCCAGCAGCCAAGGGGTTTGGGATCGTGGCGAGCAGTACTTC. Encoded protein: CASSQGVWDRGEQYF.

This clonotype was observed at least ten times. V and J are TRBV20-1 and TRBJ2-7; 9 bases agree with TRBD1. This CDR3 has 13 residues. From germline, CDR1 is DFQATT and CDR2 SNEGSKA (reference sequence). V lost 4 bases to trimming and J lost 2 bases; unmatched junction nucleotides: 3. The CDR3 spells CSAKGTGPYEQYF. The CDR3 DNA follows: TGCAGTGCTAAGGGGACAGGGCCCTACGAGCAGTACTTC.

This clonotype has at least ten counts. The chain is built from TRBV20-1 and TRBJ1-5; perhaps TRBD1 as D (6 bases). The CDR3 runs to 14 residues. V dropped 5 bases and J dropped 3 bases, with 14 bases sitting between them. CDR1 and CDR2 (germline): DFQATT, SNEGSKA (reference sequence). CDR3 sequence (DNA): TGCAGTGCTCGCGGGCAGGGGCACAATCAGCCCCAGCATTTT. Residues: CSARGQGHNQPQHF.

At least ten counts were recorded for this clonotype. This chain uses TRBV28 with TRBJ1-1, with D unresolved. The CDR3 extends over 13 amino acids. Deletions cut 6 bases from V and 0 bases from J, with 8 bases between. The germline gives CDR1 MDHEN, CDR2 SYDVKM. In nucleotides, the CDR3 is TGTGCCAGCAGCGGTCCCCTGAACACTGAAGCTTTCTTT. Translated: CASSGPLNTEAFF.